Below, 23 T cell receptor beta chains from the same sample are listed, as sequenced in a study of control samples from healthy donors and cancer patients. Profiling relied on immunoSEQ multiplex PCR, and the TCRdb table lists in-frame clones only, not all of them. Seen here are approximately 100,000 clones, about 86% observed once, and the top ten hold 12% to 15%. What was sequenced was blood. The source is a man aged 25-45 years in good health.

The CDR3 nucleotides are TGTGCCAGCAGCAAAGTTGTCAGCCTCTCTGGAAACACCATATATTTT. Translation gives CASSKVVSLSGNTIYF. The chain employs TRBV21-1 and TRBJ1-3. TRBV21-1 is assigned pseudogene status. The CDR3 runs to 16 residues.

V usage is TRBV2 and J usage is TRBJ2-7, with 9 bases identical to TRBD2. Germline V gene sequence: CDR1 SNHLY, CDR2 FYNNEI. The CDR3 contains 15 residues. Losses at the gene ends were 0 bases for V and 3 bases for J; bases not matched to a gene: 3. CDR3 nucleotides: TGTGCCAGCAGTGAAGCGCGCGGGAGGGTCTACGAGCAGTACTTC. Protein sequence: CASSEARGRVYEQYF.

The CDR3: CASSLSAGAGYEQYF. The CDR3, as DNA: TGTGCCAGCAGTTTATCGGCGGGAGCTGGATACGAGCAGTACTTC. The genes are TRBV27 and TRBJ2-7; 7 positions match TRBD2. The V gene end was trimmed by 0 bases and the J gene end by 4 bases; junction bases not matched to a gene: 6. CDR1 is MNHEY, CDR2 SMNVEV, per germline (reference sequence). There are 15 residues in the CDR3.

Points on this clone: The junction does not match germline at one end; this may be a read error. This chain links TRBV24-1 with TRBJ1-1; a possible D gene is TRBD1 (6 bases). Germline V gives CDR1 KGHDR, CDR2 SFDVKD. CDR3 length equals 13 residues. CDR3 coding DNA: TGTGCCACCAGTAATTCCAACGCCTACAGGGTGCACTTT. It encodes CATSNSNAYRVHF.

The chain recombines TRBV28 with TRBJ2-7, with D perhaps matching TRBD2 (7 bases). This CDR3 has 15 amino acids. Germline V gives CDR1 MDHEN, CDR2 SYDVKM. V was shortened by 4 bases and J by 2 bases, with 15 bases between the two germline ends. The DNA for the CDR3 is TGTGCCAGCAGTTCCCGGGGGGCAGGGGCCTACGAGCAGTACTTC. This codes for CASSSRGAGAYEQYF.

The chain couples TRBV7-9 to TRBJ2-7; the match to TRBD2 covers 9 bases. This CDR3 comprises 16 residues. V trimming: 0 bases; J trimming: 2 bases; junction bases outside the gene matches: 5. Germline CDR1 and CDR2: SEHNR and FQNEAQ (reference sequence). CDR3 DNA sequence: TGTGCCAGCAGCTTAGCGCGTACTAGCGGGCCCTACGAGCAGTACTTC. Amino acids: CASSLARTSGPYEQYF.

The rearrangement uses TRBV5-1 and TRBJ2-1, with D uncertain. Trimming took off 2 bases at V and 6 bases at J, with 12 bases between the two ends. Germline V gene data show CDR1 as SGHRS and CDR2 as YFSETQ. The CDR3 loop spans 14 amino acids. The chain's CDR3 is CASSLVQPANEQFF. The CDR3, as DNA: TGCGCCAGCAGCTTAGTACAGCCGGCCAATGAGCAGTTCTTC.

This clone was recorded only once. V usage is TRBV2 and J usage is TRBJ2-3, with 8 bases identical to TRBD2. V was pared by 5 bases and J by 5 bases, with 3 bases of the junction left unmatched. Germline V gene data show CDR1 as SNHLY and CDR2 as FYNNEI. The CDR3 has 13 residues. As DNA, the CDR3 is TGTGCCAGCAGTAGCGGGAGTTTAGATACGCAGTATTTT. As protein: CASSSGSLDTQYF. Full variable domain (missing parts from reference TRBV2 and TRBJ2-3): EPEVTQTPSHQVTQMGQEVILRCVPISNHLYFYWYRQILGQKVEFLVSFYNNEISEKSEIFDDQFSVERPDGSNFTLKIRSTKLEDSAMYFCASSSGSLDTQYFGPGTRLTVL.

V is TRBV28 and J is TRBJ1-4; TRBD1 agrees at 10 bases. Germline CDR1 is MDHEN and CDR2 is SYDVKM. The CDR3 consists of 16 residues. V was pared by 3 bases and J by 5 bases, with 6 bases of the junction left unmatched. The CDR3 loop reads CASSLGDRGRNEKLFF. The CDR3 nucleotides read TGTGCCAGCAGTTTGGGTGACAGGGGGCGAAATGAAAAACTGTTTTTT.

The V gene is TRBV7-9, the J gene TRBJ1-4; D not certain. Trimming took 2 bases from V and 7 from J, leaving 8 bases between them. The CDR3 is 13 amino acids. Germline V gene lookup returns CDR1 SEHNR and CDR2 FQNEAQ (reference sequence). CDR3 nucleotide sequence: TGTGCCAGCAGCTTAATGTGGAGTGAAAAACTGTTTTTT. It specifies CASSLMWSEKLFF.

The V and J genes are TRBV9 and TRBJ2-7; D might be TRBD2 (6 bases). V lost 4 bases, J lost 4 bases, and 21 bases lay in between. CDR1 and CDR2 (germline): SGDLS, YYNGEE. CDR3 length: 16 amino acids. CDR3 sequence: CASSTPRGGGEYEQYF. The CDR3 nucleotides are TGTGCCAGCAGCACTCCGCGGGGCGGAGGGGAGTACGAGCAGTACTTC.

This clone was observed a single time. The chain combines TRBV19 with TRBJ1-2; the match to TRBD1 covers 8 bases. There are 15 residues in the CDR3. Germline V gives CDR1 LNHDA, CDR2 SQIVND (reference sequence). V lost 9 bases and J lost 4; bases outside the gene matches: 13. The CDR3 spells CASADQTGDSYGYTF. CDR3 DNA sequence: TGTGCCAGCGCCGATCAGACAGGGGACAGCTATGGCTACACCTTC.

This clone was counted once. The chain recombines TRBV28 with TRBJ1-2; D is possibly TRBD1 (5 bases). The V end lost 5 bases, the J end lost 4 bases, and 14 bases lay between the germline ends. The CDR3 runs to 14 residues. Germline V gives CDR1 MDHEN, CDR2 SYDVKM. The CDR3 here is CASSQGSVGYGYTF. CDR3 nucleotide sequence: TGTGCCAGCAGTCAGGGATCGGTGGGCTATGGCTACACCTTC.

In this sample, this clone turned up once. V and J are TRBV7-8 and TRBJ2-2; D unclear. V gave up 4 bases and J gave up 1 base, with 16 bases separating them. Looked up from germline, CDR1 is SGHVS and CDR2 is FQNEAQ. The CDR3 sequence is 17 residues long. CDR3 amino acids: CASSYGPVHLNTGELFF. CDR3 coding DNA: TGTGCCAGCAGCTACGGTCCCGTACACCTGAACACCGGGGAGCTGTTTTTT. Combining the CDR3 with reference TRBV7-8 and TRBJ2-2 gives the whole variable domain GAGVSQSPRYKVAKRGQDVALRCDPISGHVSLFWYQQALGQGPEFLTYFQNEAQLDKSGLPSDRFFAERPEGSVSTLKIQRTQQEDSAVYLCASSYGPVHLNTGELFFGEGSRLTVL.

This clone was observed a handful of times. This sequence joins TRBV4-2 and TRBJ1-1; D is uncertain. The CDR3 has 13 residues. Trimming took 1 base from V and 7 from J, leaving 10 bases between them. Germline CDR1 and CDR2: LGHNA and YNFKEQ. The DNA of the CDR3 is TGTGCCAGCAGCCAAGTTGGGGAGGGTGAAGCTTTCTTT. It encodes CASSQVGEGEAFF.

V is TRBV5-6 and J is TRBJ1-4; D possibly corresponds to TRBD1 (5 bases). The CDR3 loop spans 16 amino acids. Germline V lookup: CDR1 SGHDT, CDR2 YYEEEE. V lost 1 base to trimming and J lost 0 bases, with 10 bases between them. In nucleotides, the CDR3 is TGTGCCAGCAGCTTGATTGGGACCGCAACTAATGAAAAACTGTTTTTT. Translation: CASSLIGTATNEKLFF. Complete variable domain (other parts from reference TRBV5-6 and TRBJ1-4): DAGVTQSPTHLIKTRGQQVTLRCSPKSGHDTVSWYQQALGQGPQFIFQYYEEEERQRGNFPDRFSGHQFPNYSSELNVNALLLGDSALYLCASSLIGTATNEKLFFGSGTQLSVL.

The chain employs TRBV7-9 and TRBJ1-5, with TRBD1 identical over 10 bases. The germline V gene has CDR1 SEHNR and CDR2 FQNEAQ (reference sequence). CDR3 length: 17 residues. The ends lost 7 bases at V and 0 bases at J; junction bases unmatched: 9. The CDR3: CASTPGTGVYSNQPQHF. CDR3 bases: TGTGCCAGCACCCCCGGGACAGGGGTCTATAGCAATCAGCCCCAGCATTTT.

The CDR3 DNA reads as TGCAGCGTTGAAGACCGCGGGAGGAAGGATGAGCAGTTCTTC. The encoded protein is CSVEDRGRKDEQFF. This chain connects TRBV29-1 to TRBJ2-1, with TRBD2 matching over 8 bases. V trimming: 0 bases; J trimming: 8 bases; junction bases outside the gene matches: 6. This CDR3 region has 14 residues. Germline CDR1 reads SQVTM; CDR2 reads ANQGSEA.

CDR3 region: CASRSFNEKLFF. The CDR3 DNA sequence: TGTGCCAGCAGATCCTTTAATGAAAAACTGTTTTTT. The V call is TRBV25-1, the J call TRBJ1-4; unclear D gene. Germline CDR1 reads MGHDK; CDR2 reads SYGVNS. The V end lost 6 bases, the J end lost 4 bases, and 6 bases lay between the germline ends. The CDR3 runs to 12 residues.

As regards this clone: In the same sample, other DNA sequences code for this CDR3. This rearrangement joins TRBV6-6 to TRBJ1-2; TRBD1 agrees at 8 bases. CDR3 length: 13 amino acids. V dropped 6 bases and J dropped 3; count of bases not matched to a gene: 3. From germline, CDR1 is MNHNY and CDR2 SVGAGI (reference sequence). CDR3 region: CASSPTGDYGYTF. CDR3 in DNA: TGTGCCAGCAGCCCGACAGGGGACTATGGCTACACCTTC.

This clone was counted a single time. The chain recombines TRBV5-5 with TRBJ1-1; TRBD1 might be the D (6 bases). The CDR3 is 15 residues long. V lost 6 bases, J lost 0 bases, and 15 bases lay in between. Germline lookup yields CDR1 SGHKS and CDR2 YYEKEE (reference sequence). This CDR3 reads CASIKVAGVNTEAFF. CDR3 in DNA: TGTGCCAGCATCAAGGTGGCAGGGGTGAACACTGAAGCTTTCTTT.

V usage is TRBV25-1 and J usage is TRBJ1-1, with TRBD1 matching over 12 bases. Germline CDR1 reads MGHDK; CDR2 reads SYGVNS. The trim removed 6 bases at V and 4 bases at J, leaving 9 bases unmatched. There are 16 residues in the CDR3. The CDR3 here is CASSRSGTGGSTEAFF. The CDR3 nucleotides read TGTGCCAGCAGCCGCTCCGGGACAGGGGGCTCCACTGAAGCTTTCTTT.

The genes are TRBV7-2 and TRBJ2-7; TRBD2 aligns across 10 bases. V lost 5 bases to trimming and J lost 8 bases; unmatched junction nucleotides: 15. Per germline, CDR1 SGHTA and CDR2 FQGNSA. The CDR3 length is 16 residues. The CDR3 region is CASSLNGLADPGQQYF. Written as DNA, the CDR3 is TGTGCCAGCAGCCTAAATGGACTAGCGGATCCAGGGCAGCAGTACTTC. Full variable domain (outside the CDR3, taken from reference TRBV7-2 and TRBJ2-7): GAGVSQSPSNKVTEKGKDVELRCDPISGHTALYWYRQSLGQGLEFLIYFQGNSAPDKSGLPSDRFSAERTGGSVSTLTIQRTQQEDSAVYLCASSLNGLADPGQQYFGPGTRLTVT.